This TCR beta chain is drawn from a study of cytomegalovirus exposure and HLA in healthy donors. The study ran its PCR with 60 Vbeta and 13 Jbeta primers. Some clones are missing from TCRdb's copy, which holds only in-frame ones; the method was immunoSEQ multiplex PCR. The data contain 180,000 or so clones, roughly 80% of them seen just once; the ten biggest clones take up approximately 0.8%. V shed 3 bases and J shed 6 bases, with 21 bases lying between them. CDR1 and CDR2 (germline): MNHNS, SASEGT. The CDR3 extends over 16 amino acids. It was healthy bone marrow donors who served as donors. Overall study findings and caveats: Altogether, 164 TCR beta chains were recorded as cytomegalovirus-associated. TCR beta V- and J-gene trimming was later associated with a missense DCLRE1C variant. Many donors shared some public TCRs, even though most TCR sequences were rare.

Note on this clone: Its antigen is not identified.

The chain links TRBV6-1 to TRBJ2-7; a weak D match, TRBD2 (7 bases). The receptor's source is a woman aged 18-29 years in good health and CMV-seronegative. What was sequenced was PBMCs. The CDR3 sequence is CASSDWAGEGGSEQYF. CDR3 nucleotide sequence: TGTGCCAGCAGTGACTGGGCCGGGGAGGGGGGTAGCGAGCAGTACTTC.